One sample yielded the 14 T cell receptor beta chains listed below, sequenced in a study of T cell responses to AZD1222 COVID-19 vaccine. Generated by immunoSEQ multiplex PCR, the TCRdb table keeps only in-frame clones and is missing some. Among 180,000 or so clones listed, approximately 91% were seen once. The source material was peripheral blood, sampled 28 days after the second AZD1222 dose. All receptors derive from an adult who received the AZD1222 COVID-19 vaccine.

This chain connects TRBV6-2 or TRBV6-3 to TRBJ2-3; 8 bases are shared with TRBD2. This CDR3 is 16 amino acids long. Unmatched junction bases numbered 5, after V lost 3 bases and J lost 0 bases. Germline values: CDR1 MNHEY, CDR2 SVGEGT. CDR3 DNA sequence: TGTGCCAGCAGTTATGGGCTAGCGGGTAGCACAGATACGCAGTATTTT. This translates into CASSYGLAGSTDTQYF.

The gene calls are TRBV15 and TRBJ2-5; D gene unclear. V lost 0 bases, J lost 4 bases, and 6 bases lay in between. Per germline, CDR1 LNHNV and CDR2 YYDKDF (reference sequence). The CDR3 runs 13 residues. CDR3 nucleotide sequence: TGTGCCACCAGCAGAGATCCAGGAGAGACCCAGTACTTC. Translation gives CATSRDPGETQYF. The full variable domain, completed using reference TRBV15 and TRBJ2-5, is DAMVIQNPRYQVTQFGKPVTLSCSQTLNHNVMYWYQQKSSQAPKLLFHYYDKDFNNEADTPDNFQSRRPNTSFCFLDIRSPGLGDTAMYLCATSRDPGETQYFGPGTRLLVL.

The V call is TRBV7-2, the J call TRBJ1-2, with no clear D. The CDR3 sequence is 13 residues long. Germline V gene data show CDR1 as SGHTA and CDR2 as FQGNSA. The germline V and J ends were trimmed by 3 bases and 8 bases, with 13 bases remaining between them. Written as DNA, the CDR3 is TGTGCCAGCAGCTTTCCCCAGTCCGGCGGCTACACCTTC. This sequence encodes CASSFPQSGGYTF.

The chain has TRBV4-1 and TRBJ2-1, with D unresolved. Trimming cost V 0 bases and J 8 bases, with 11 bases left between them. The CDR3 runs to 14 residues. Germline loops: CDR1 MGHRA, CDR2 YSYEKL. CDR3 amino acids: CASSQESGFDEQFF. The CDR3 DNA reads as TGCGCCAGCAGCCAAGAGTCAGGCTTCGATGAGCAGTTCTTC.

The chain joins TRBV15 to TRBJ2-1; TRBD1 is a possible D gene (5 bases). V lost 7 bases and J 1 base, leaving 11 bases between the germline ends. There are 14 residues in the CDR3. Germline values: CDR1 LNHNV, CDR2 YYDKDF (reference sequence). The CDR3 sequence: CATTGPGSYNEQFF. The CDR3 bases are TGTGCCACCACAGGGCCAGGTTCCTACAATGAGCAGTTCTTC.

The chain links TRBV3-1 (or the pseudogene TRBV3-2) to TRBJ1-4; 7 nucleotides line up with TRBD1. The germline V gene encodes CDR1 LGHDT and CDR2 YNNKEL (reference sequence). The V and J ends lost 4 bases and 7 bases, in that order; junction bases with no gene match: 9. The CDR3 extends over 15 amino acids. The CDR3 reads CASSPRGMGGEKLFF. Here the CDR3 DNA reads TGTGCCAGCAGCCCCAGGGGGATGGGCGGTGAAAAACTGTTTTTT.

The V and J genes are TRBV13 and TRBJ2-1; 7 nucleotides align to TRBD2. V lost 0 bases, J lost 9 bases, and 5 bases stayed unmatched. Germline V gives CDR1 PRHDT, CDR2 FYEKMQ (reference sequence). The length of the CDR3 is 14 residues. The DNA of the CDR3 is TGTGCCAGCAGCTTAGGTGGTGGCGGGAGTGAGCAGTTCTTC. Translated, it gives CASSLGGGGSEQFF.

This clone came up once. J is TRBJ2-5 and V is TRBV5-1; no clear D. V was cut by 4 bases and J by 1 base, with 5 bases left in between. Germline V gene data show CDR1 as SGHRS and CDR2 as YFSETQ. This CDR3 comprises 12 residues. This CDR3 is CASSPSQETQYF. DNA for the CDR3: TGCGCCAGCAGCCCAAGCCAAGAGACCCAGTACTTC.

This clone appeared a single time. The chain carries TRBV30 and TRBJ2-7, with a tentative D call TRBD2 (6 bases). The V end was cut by 3 bases, the J end by 3 bases, with 21 bases between. Germline loops: CDR1 GTSNPN, CDR2 SVGIG (reference sequence). The CDR3 contains 16 residues. CDR3 in amino acids: CAWSDWTAGGVYEQYF. The CDR3 DNA sequence: TGTGCCTGGAGCGACTGGACTGCCGGGGGAGTCTACGAGCAGTACTTC.

The chain combines TRBV7-2 with TRBJ1-6; a possible D gene is TRBD1 (6 bases). Germline loops: CDR1 SGHTA, CDR2 FQGNSA. V lost 6 bases and J lost 7, with 13 bases in between. The CDR3 runs 14 residues. CDR3 nucleotide sequence: TGTGCCAGCAGTAACAGGGTCTCAAATTCACCCCTCCACTTT. Translation gives CASSNRVSNSPLHF.

The gene calls are TRBV7-2 and TRBJ2-2; 7 bases are shared with TRBD1. J lost 2 bases, V lost 0 bases, and 12 bases had no gene match. CDR1 is SGHTA, CDR2 FQGNSA, per germline. The CDR3 runs to 19 residues. The CDR3 loop is CASSLAPSLRGSNTGELFF. CDR3 in DNA: TGTGCCAGCAGCTTAGCCCCCAGTCTCAGGGGGTCTAACACCGGGGAGCTGTTTTTT.

The V call is TRBV2, the J call TRBJ1-4; D ambiguous. The CDR3 loop spans 16 amino acids. The V gene lost 0 bases and the J gene lost 5 bases, with 13 bases spanning the gap. CDR1 and CDR2 from the germline V gene are SNHLY and FYNNEI. The CDR3 region has the DNA TGTGCCAGCAGTGAAGCGCCCCGGGGAGGGAATGAAAAACTGTTTTTT. This codes for CASSEAPRGGNEKLFF. The variable domain in full, completed from reference TRBV2 and TRBJ1-4, reads EPEVTQTPSHQVTQMGQEVILRCVPISNHLYFYWYRQILGQKVEFLVSFYNNEISEKSEIFDDQFSVERPDGSNFTLKIRSTKLEDSAMYFCASSEAPRGGNEKLFFGSGTQLSVL.

The chain combines TRBV7-8 with TRBJ2-4, with D possibly being TRBD1 or TRBD2 (6 bases each). The CDR3 runs to 16 residues. V gave up 5 bases and J gave up 2 bases, with 16 bases separating them. Germline V gives CDR1 SGHVS, CDR2 FQNEAQ. CDR3 sequence: CASSRPGAESKNIQYF. DNA for the CDR3: TGTGCCAGCAGCCGGCCGGGGGCCGAGTCCAAAAACATTCAGTACTTC.

This sequence joins TRBV12-3 or TRBV12-4 and TRBJ2-3; no clear D. V gave up 1 base and J gave up 7 bases, with 0 bases separating them. This CDR3 contains 10 residues. CDR3: CASSLDTQYF. CDR3 coding DNA: TGTGCCAGCAGTTTAGATACGCAGTATTTT.